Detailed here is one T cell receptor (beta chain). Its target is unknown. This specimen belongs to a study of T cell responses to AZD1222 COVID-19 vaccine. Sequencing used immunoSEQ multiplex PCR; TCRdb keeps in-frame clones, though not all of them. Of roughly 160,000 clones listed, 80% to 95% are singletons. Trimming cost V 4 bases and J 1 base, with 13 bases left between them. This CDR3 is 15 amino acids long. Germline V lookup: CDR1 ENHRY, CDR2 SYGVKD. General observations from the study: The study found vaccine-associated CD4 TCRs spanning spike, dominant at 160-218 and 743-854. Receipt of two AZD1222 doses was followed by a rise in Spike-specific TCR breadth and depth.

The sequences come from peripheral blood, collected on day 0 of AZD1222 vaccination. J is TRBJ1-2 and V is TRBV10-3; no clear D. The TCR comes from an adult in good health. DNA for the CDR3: TGTGCCATCAGTGGCCGGGCGGACTATAACTATGGCTACACCTTC. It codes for CAISGRADYNYGYTF.